This record concerns one T cell receptor beta chain sequence. The sample comes from a study of blood T cell repertoires in COVID-19. Per the original data handling: For nucleated cells, counts were estimated from reference gene primer amplification. Method: immunoSEQ multiplex PCR; TCRdb's copy keeps in-frame clones and lacks some. V and J calls and clone size are those listed in that table; D and trimming were worked out from the DNA. This table has about 200,000 clones, 75% to 85% appearing once. Patients of the Seattle cohort, enrolled during active infection, were followed longitudinally. Trimming removed 5 bases from V and 6 bases from J, with 16 bases in between. Per the germline V gene, CDR1 is MNHEY and CDR2 is SMNVEV (reference sequence). The CDR3 sequence is 14 residues long.

The sample consisted of peripheral blood. The V and J genes are TRBV27 and TRBJ1-2; the D is unclear. The sequence was collected from a woman of 80 years or more with COVID-19, enrolled during active disease. CDR3 amino acids: CASSPRLVLDGYTF. The CDR3 DNA reads TGTGCCAGCAGTCCTAGGTTGGTGCTAGATGGCTACACCTTC.